The next 16 T cell receptor beta chains were all read from a single sample in a study of PD-L1 blockade in urothelial cancer (dated by TCRdb to about 2017). Library prep was done by the immunoSEQ multiplex PCR assay. TCRdb carries this immuneACCESS record with in-frame sequences only. Its versions omit some clonotypes, under half of them owing to an unresolved V gene in the studies checked, with the rest unexplained. The sample table shows tens of thousands of clones, and 88% are seen once. About 10% of the sample is taken by the ten largest. This sample's time point label indicates: peripheral blood 6 weeks after treatment start. Sample: PBMCs, taken around atezolizumab (anti-PD-L1) treatment. The receptors were sampled from a man aged 60-69 years with urothelial cancer.

This chain links TRBV7-8 with TRBJ1-2; 8 positions match TRBD1. CDR1 and CDR2 (germline): SGHVS, FQNEAQ. The junction had 18 bases not matched to a gene; V was cut back by 5 bases and J by 1 base. The CDR3 extends over 19 amino acids. CDR3 sequence reads: CASSKGQATEAYINYGYTF. CDR3 nucleotide sequence: TGTGCCAGCAGCAAGGGACAGGCCACAGAGGCTTATATTAACTATGGCTACACCTTC.

The table lists this clone with a count of one. CDR3 bases: TGCGCCAGCAGCTTGGTCCAGGTCGCAACCTACGAGCAGTACTTC. As protein: CASSLVQVATYEQYF. The genes are TRBV5-1 and TRBJ2-7; no definite D call. Germline values: CDR1 SGHRS, CDR2 YFSETQ. The CDR3 is 15 residues long. V was cut by 0 bases and J by 2 bases, with 12 bases left in between. Filled out from reference TRBV5-1 and TRBJ2-7, the complete variable domain reads KAGVTQTPRYLIKTRGQQVTLSCSPISGHRSVSWYQQTPGQGLQFLFEYFSETQRNKGNFPGRFSGRQFSNSRSEMNVSTLELGDSALYLCASSLVQVATYEQYFGPGTRLTVT.

CDR3 sequence reads: CASSPGAYEQYF. As DNA, the CDR3 is TGTGCCAGCAGCCCGGGAGCCTACGAGCAGTACTTC. The chain employs TRBV5-6 and TRBJ2-7; TRBD2 might be the D (6 bases). Trimming left V 4 bases short and J 2 bases short, with 7 bases between. This CDR3 is built from 12 residues. CDR1 SGHDT and CDR2 YYEEEE come from the germline V gene.

The chain links TRBV7-2 to TRBJ1-2; D is ambiguous. There are 13 residues in the CDR3. Trimming pared 6 bases from V and 8 bases from J, leaving 16 bases between. Germline V gene sequence: CDR1 SGHTA, CDR2 FQGNSA. In nucleotides, the CDR3 is TGTGCCAGCAGTGATTGGGTGGGAGGAGGCTACACCTTC. This encodes CASSDWVGGGYTF.

The rearrangement joins TRBV4-1 to TRBJ2-7, with 10 bases lining up with TRBD1. This CDR3 spans 16 amino acids. Germline V gene data show CDR1 as MGHRA and CDR2 as YSYEKL. Losses at the gene ends were 4 bases for V and 2 bases for J; bases not matched to a gene: 8. The CDR3 protein is CASSPSGQGETYEQYF. The CDR3 DNA follows: TGCGCCAGCAGCCCTTCAGGACAGGGGGAAACCTACGAGCAGTACTTC.

The rearrangement uses TRBV7-8 and TRBJ1-2, with no clear D. There are 17 residues in the CDR3. Trimming took off 2 bases at V and 3 bases at J, with 19 bases between the two ends. From germline, CDR1 is SGHVS and CDR2 FQNEAQ. For the CDR3, the DNA is TGTGCCAGCAGCTTACCGGCAATTGGGCCTTTAGACTATGGCTACACCTTC. Its protein is CASSLPAIGPLDYGYTF.

The chain employs TRBV7-6 and TRBJ1-5; 8 bases match TRBD1. The trim removed 0 bases at V and 6 bases at J, leaving 4 bases unmatched. CDR1 and CDR2 (germline): SGHVS, FNYEAQ. The CDR3 sequence is 15 residues long. The CDR3 DNA follows: TGTGCCAGCAGCTTAGCGGCAGGGGGCGGTCAGCCCCAGCATTTT. Translating it yields CASSLAAGGGQPQHF.

The chain couples TRBV10-2 to TRBJ2-1, with 9 bases that match TRBD1. This CDR3 spans 13 amino acids. CDR1 is WSHSY, CDR2 SAAADI, per germline. The J segment lost 9 bases and the V segment lost 6 bases, leaving 6 bases of the junction unmatched. CDR3 protein: CASSVDRGVEQFF. CDR3 DNA sequence: TGCGCCAGCAGCGTAGACAGGGGGGTTGAGCAGTTCTTC.

This chain connects TRBV30 to TRBJ1-1, with 8 nucleotides matching TRBD1. This CDR3 is built from 14 residues. Germline CDR1 is GTSNPN and CDR2 is SVGIG (reference sequence). Trimming took 7 bases from V and 3 from J; bases not matched to a gene: 10. The CDR3 loop is CAFCRGRADTEAFF. The CDR3 nucleotides are TGTGCCTTTTGCAGGGGGCGCGCGGACACTGAAGCTTTCTTT.

This chain uses TRBV6-1 with TRBJ2-7; 9 positions match TRBD1. Germline V gene sequence: CDR1 MNHNS, CDR2 SASEGT. J gave up 1 base and V 7 bases, and 8 bases lay outside the gene matches. This CDR3 is 15 amino acids long. Written as DNA, the CDR3 is TGTGCCAGCACTTTTCGACAGGGGGATTCCTACGAGCAGTACTTC. Its protein product is CASTFRQGDSYEQYF.

The CDR3 bases are TGTGCCAGCAGCTGGGACAGGAAAACAAACACAGATACGCAGTATTTT. Protein product: CASSWDRKTNTDTQYF. V is TRBV7-9 and J is TRBJ2-3; 8 bases align to TRBD1. Germline assignment: CDR1 SEHNR and CDR2 FQNEAQ (reference sequence). V lost 4 bases and J lost 2; bases outside the gene matches: 8. This CDR3 comprises 16 residues.

The V and J genes are TRBV15 and TRBJ1-4, with unresolved D. In germline, CDR1 is LNHNV, CDR2 YYDKDF (reference sequence). This CDR3 comprises 15 residues. The V gene lost 0 bases and the J gene lost 8 bases, with 13 bases spanning the gap. The CDR3 bases are TGTGCCACCAGCAGAGATGGGGAGGTTGAGGAAAAACTGTTTTTT. Protein sequence: CATSRDGEVEEKLFF.

The chain couples TRBV5-6 to TRBJ2-5; 8 bases map to TRBD1. J was trimmed by 1 base and V by 3 bases; bases with no gene match: 8. CDR1 and CDR2 from the germline V gene are SGHDT and YYEEEE. There are 16 residues in the CDR3. The DNA of the CDR3 is TGTGCCAGCAGCTACCAAACTACAGGGGGCCAAGAGACCCAGTACTTC. Amino acids: CASSYQTTGGQETQYF. Full variable domain (remainder filled in from reference TRBV5-6 and TRBJ2-5): DAGVTQSPTHLIKTRGQQVTLRCSPKSGHDTVSWYQQALGQGPQFIFQYYEEEERQRGNFPDRFSGHQFPNYSSELNVNALLLGDSALYLCASSYQTTGGQETQYFGPGTRLLVL.

This clone was detected a few times. The chain employs TRBV2 and TRBJ2-3; D remains ambiguous. The CDR3 is 11 amino acids. V gave up 4 bases and J gave up 6 bases, with 5 bases separating them. The germline V gene encodes CDR1 SNHLY and CDR2 FYNNEI. CDR3 coding DNA: TGTGCCAGCAGTGTTGCGGATACGCAGTATTTT. It translates to CASSVADTQYF.

The DNA of the CDR3 is TGTGCCTGGAGGGCAGGGGGATCGGAGACCCAGTACTTC. Protein: CAWRAGGSETQYF. The chain recombines TRBV30 with TRBJ2-5, with TRBD1 matching 7 bases. CDR3 length: 13 amino acids. Trimming cost V 3 bases and J 5 bases; bases outside gene matches: 6. Germline V gene data show CDR1 as GTSNPN and CDR2 as SVGIG (reference sequence). Combining the CDR3 with reference TRBV30 and TRBJ2-5 gives the whole variable domain SQTIHQWPATLVQPVGSPLSLECTVEGTSNPNLYWYRQAAGRGLQLLFYSVGIGQISSEVPQNLSASRPQDRQFILSSKKLLLSDSGFYLCAWRAGGSETQYFGPGTRLLVL.

The chain recombines TRBV29-1 with TRBJ2-5; possibly TRBD1 for D (6 bases). Germline V gives CDR1 SQVTM, CDR2 ANQGSEA. V was pared by 6 bases and J by 0 bases, with 8 bases between. The CDR3 has 12 amino acids. The CDR3 region has the DNA TGCAGCGTCGGGACAAACCAAGAGACCCAGTACTTC. Translated, it gives CSVGTNQETQYF. Based on the CDR3 plus reference TRBV29-1 and TRBJ2-5, the full variable domain is SAVISQKPSRDICQRGTSLTIQCQVDSQVTMMFWYRQQPGQSLTLIATANQGSEATYESGFVIDKFPISRPNLTFSTLTVSNMSPEDSSIYLCSVGTNQETQYFGPGTRLLVL.